This T cell receptor beta chain was recorded in a study of identical twins (dated by TCRdb to 2016 to 2017). Regarding the research as a whole: The study deep-sequenced TCR alpha and beta repertoires from monozygotic twins, unrelated adults of various ages and cord blood to test whether fetal clonotypes persist. Replicate twin experiments were performed at different times using different library preparation protocols to rule out contamination.

The research as a whole found: Invariant T cells such as MAIT and iNKT could partly confound zero-insertion analyses, although diverse VJ usage argued against such confounding for most clonotypes. Compared with coincidental sharing between unrelated individuals, out-of-frame TCR alpha sequences shared between twins had an excess of sequences with low generation probability. Because the same donors could not be followed over many years, the conclusions relied on cross-sectional statistical analysis. In monozygotic twins, out-of-frame TCR alpha sharing was systematically underestimated by recombination models, although the models agreed with sharing between unrelated individuals. Fewer insertions were carried by abundant cord blood beta clonotypes, a similar but weaker trend appeared in young adult naive repertoires, and no such trend appeared in memory repertoires. The excess sharing between twins in beta out-of-frame sequences was weaker because fewer shared sequences reduced the signal-to-noise ratio.

The germline V gene encodes CDR1 ENHRY and CDR2 SYGVKD. At the junction V is shortened by 6 bases and J by 4 bases; bases outside the gene matches: 9. The CDR3 numbers 15 residues from cysteine through phenylalanine. The sequence is cut down to CDR3 DNA, 45 bases in frame from base 1. Only healthy Caucasian donors were included. Three pairs of female monozygotic twins, all aged roughly 18 to 29 years, were included in the twin cohort. RNA for TCR libraries was isolated from peripheral blood mononuclear cells. Turning to this clonotype: Its antigen is not yet known. Base-call qualities are not available, and no considerably larger clone is one nucleotide away.

Library construction relied on 5' RACE. Sequencing used an Illumina HiSeq 2000. A universal primer binding site was added through template switching, and the final cDNA carried a unique molecular identifier so that TCR cDNA molecules could be counted accurately. Specific primers in the conserved constant-segment region were used to synthesize first-strand cDNA for the TCR alpha and beta chains. To control for contamination, every cDNA library was double barcoded, receiving both a SMART-Mk sample barcode and Illumina barcodes. Two successive PCR steps introduced TruSeq adapter sequences along with Illumina sample barcodes. The TCR alpha and beta cDNA libraries were sequenced on the Illumina HiSeq platform using custom primers. The original pipeline was this. MiGEC was used to process raw reads and extract unique molecular identifiers, and MiXCR was used to find CDR3 positions. For each individual, recombination models were inferred using an EM algorithm with the repgenHMM and IGoR tools. The tcR package in R was used for shared clonotype analysis, with sharing normalized by the product of cloneset sizes. Out-of-frame nonproductive sequences were analyzed to study raw recombination free of thymic and clonal selection effects. The raw public data were reprocessed by TCRdb itself: fastp quality trimming at Q25, MiXCR clonotype calling, in-frame beta chains only. When rows share a CDR3 protein, they turn into one entry using the most common DNA and genes. The authors' filters were not applied to this entry. The sample table records roughly 690,000 distinct CDR3 sequences; approximately 22% of these occur just once. About 4.3% of the sample is in the top ten clones.

A further study also used this sample, focusing on T cells expressing NK-cell markers. In that second paper, the authors write: In sorted CD3+CD56+NKG2C+, CD3+CD56+NKG2C- and CD3+CD56-NKG2C+ T-cell subsets from 7 to 9 donors, TCR beta-chain repertoires were profiled. Among the eight sequenced donors, only one was HCMV-seronegative, while the other seven were HCMV-seropositive. In several experiments an anti-gammadeltaTCR antibody was added to restrict sorting to alphabetaTCR-expressing T cells. For six donors, the dominant CD3+CD56+NKG2C+ clonotypes were among the top 10 CD8+ clonotypes and accounted for roughly 1.0-7.5% of CD8+ T cells. Those dominant clonotypes were again the most abundant among CD3+CD56-NKG2C+ cells in a few donors, at roughly 28.3-60.1%. Whether the expanded NKG2C-expressing T cell clones were specific for HCMV antigens remained unclear. The study sequenced eight donors, all healthy volunteers chosen at random: three men and five women. To determine HCMV serostatus, a commercial ELISA kit was used to detect HCMV-specific IgG in serum. Bulk peripheral blood T-cell repertoires were additionally sequenced from unsorted PBMC for several donors. MIGEC was used to demultiplex reads and group reads by UMI, and MiTCR was used to assemble and quantify clonotypes. To exclude erroneous sequences, only TCR cDNA sequences supported by at least two reads were retained. Downstream repertoire analysis used the tcR package, and clonotypes were matched across fractions by CDR3 nucleotide sequence plus V segment. VDJmatch was used to annotate antigen specificity against VDJdb, with one amino acid substitution allowed in CDR3.

This clonotype was sampled from a woman under 30 in good health. Material: PBMCs. Rearrangement joined TRBV10-3 to TRBJ2-5; the junction holds 9 bases that match TRBD1. The sequenced DNA is TGTGCCATCAGGCAGACCGGGACAGGGCCAGAGACCCAGTACTTC. Its amino acids are CAIRQTGTGPETQYF.